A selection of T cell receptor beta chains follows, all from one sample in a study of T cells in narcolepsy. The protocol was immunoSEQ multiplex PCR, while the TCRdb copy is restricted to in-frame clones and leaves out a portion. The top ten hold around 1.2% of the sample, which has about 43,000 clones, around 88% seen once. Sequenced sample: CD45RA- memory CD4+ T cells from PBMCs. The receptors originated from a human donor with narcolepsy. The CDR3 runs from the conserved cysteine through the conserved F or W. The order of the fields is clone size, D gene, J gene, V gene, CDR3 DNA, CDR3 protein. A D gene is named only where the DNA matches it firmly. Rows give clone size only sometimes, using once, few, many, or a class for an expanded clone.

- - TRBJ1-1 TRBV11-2 TGTGCCAGCAGCTTGGGGCAGGGGAACACTGAAGCTTTCTTT CASSLGQGNTEAFF
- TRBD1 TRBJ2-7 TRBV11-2 TGTGCCAGCAGCTTTGGGACAGGTAATAACTACGAGCAGTACTTC CASSFGTGNNYEQYF
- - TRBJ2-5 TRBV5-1 TGCGCCAGCAGCCCAGACAGACCCGAAGAGACCCAGTACTTC CASSPDRPEETQYF
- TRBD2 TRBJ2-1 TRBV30 TGTGCCTGGAACGGGCGGGCTAGCGGGAGGGCCCCGAATGAGCAGTTCTTC CAWNGRASGRAPNEQFF
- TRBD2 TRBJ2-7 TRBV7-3 TGTGCCAGCAGCTTAGGCGGACTAGCGGGGGCCTACGAGCAGTACTTC CASSLGGLAGAYEQYF
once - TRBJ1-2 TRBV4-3 TGCGCCAGCAGCCAAGTCGCGGGGTCGGGCTACACCTTC CASSQVAGSGYTF
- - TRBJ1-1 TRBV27 TGTGCCAGCAGTTTAAGGGGAAGGGGAGAAAGAGCTTTCTTT CASSLRGRGERAFF
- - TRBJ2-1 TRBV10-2 TGCGCCAGCAGTGATTCGCTCAATGAGCAGTTCTTC CASSDSLNEQFF
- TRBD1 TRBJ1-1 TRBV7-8 TGTGCCAGCAGCTTAGACAGGGGGGATGAAGCTTTCTTT CASSLDRGDEAFF
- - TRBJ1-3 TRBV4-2 TGTGCCAGCAGCCAAGACGGCCGCGGCTCTGGAAACACCATATATTTT CASSQDGRGSGNTIYF
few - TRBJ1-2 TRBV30 TGTGCCGGGTCAGGGTTAAGAGACTATGGCTACACCTTC CAGSGLRDYGYTF
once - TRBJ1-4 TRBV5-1 TGCGCCAGCAGCTTGGTTTCAACTAATGAAAAACTGTTTTTT CASSLVSTNEKLFF
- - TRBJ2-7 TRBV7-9 TGTGCCAGCAGCTTAGCTTCCAGTTGGAGCGCCTACGAGCAGTACTTC CASSLASSWSAYEQYF
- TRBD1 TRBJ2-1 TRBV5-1 TGCGCCAGCAGCTCAATACCGGGACAGGGGGGCAATGAGCAGTTCTTC CASSSIPGQGGNEQFF
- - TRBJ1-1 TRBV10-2 TGCGCCAGCGAACCCCTATCCGGGGGGGAAGCTTTCTTT CASEPLSGGEAFF
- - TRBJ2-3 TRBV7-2 TGTGCCAGCAGCTTAGATCAAGGCGAGGCAGATACGCAGTATTTT CASSLDQGEADTQYF
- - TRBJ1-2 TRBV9 TGTGCCAGCAGCGTAGCCTCTTATTCGGGGTATGGCTACACCTTC CASSVASYSGYGYTF
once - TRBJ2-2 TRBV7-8 TGTGCCAGCAGCCCGTCGTGGGGGAACACCGGGGAGCTGTTTTTT CASSPSWGNTGELFF
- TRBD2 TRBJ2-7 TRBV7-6 TGTGCCAGCAGCTTAGAACTAGCGGGGGGGCCGCAGTACTTC CASSLELAGGPQYF
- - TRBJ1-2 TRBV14 TGTGCCAGCAGCCAAGCGGCGGGTGGCTACACCTTC CASSQAAGGYTF
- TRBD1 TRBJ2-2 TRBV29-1 TGCAGCGCAGTGGGGCAGGGGGCGACCACCGGGGAGCTGTTTTTT CSAVGQGATTGELFF
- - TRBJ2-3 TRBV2 TGTGCCAGCAGTGAGACCACAGATACGCAGTATTTT CASSETTDTQYF
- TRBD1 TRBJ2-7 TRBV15 TGTGCCACCAGCAGAACGGATTGGACAGGCTCCTACGAGCAGTACTTC CATSRTDWTGSYEQYF
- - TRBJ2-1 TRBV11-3 TGTGCCAGCAGCTTAGTTGGCTTGGGCGGGGAAAACTACAATGAGCAGTTCTTC CASSLVGLGGENYNEQFF
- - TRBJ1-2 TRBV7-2 TGTGCCAGCAGCTTATTCCAGGGAGGGAGGAATGGCTACACCTTC CASSLFQGGRNGYTF
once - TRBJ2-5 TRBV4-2 TGTGCCAGCAGCCAAGGACAGGTAGGAGTACAAGAGACCCAGTACTTC CASSQGQVGVQETQYF
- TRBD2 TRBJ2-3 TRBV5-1 TGCGCCAGCAGCTTGGCCTTTGGCGGGGGGGCTGAGACGCAGTATTTT CASSLAFGGGAETQYF
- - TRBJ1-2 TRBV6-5 TGTGCCAGCAGTTCACAACCAGGGGATGTGGGCTACACCTTC CASSSQPGDVGYTF
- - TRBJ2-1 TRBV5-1 TGCGCCAGCAGCTTGTCCGCTTCCTACAATGAGCAGTTCTTC CASSLSASYNEQFF
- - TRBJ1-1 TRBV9 TGTGCCAGTTCTCCCCGGCGGGAAGTATGGGGGAGAAACACTGAAGCTTTCTTT CASSPRREVWGRNTEAFF
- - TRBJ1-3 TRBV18 TGTGCCAGCTCGACAGGCTCTGGAAACACCATATATTTT CASSTGSGNTIYF
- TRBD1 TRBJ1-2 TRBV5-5 TGTGCCAGCAGCTTGGACAGGGGGCTCAACAACTTC CASSLDRGLNNF
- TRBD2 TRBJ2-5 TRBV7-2 TGTGCCAGCAGCTTTAGCGGGGGCGGGGGGGAGACCCAGTACTTC CASSFSGGGGETQYF
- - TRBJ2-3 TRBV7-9 TGTGCCAGCAGCTTAGGGACGCTAACTAGCACAGATACGCAGTATTTT CASSLGTLTSTDTQYF
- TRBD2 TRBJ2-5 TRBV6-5 TGTGCCAGCAGTCTGACTAGCGGGAGGGTGGAGACCCAGTACTTC CASSLTSGRVETQYF
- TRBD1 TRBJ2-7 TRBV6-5 TGTGCCAGCAGTCCCGGGACAGGGATCCACGAGCAGTACTTC CASSPGTGIHEQYF
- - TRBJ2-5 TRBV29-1 TGCAGCGTTGAAAATTCAGGAGGCAGACAAGAGACCCAGTACTTC CSVENSGGRQETQYF
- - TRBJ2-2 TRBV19 TGTGCCAGTAGCGGAGCGAACACCGGGGAGCTGTTTTTT CASSGANTGELFF
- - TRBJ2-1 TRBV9 TGTGCCAGCAGCGTCGGGACTCTGGGAAACAATGAGCAGTTCTTC CASSVGTLGNNEQFF
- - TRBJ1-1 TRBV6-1 TGTGCCAGCAGTGAAGCAGGACAGCCGAACACTGAAGCTTTCTTT CASSEAGQPNTEAFF
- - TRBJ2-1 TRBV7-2 TGTGCCAGCAGCTTATCCGGAGCGGCCTACAATGAGCAGTTCTTC CASSLSGAAYNEQFF
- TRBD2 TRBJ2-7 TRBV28 TGTGCCAGTCAGACTAGCGGGAGTGTCTACGAGCAGTACTTC CASQTSGSVYEQYF
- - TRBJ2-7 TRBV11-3 TGTGCCAGCAGGGGGACAAGCGAGCAGTACTTC CASRGTSEQYF
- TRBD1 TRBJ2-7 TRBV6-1 TGTGCCAGCAGTTGGGGACAGGCCTACGAGCAGTACTTC CASSWGQAYEQYF
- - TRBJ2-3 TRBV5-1 TGCGCCAGCAGCGCGTTAAGGGATACGCAGTATTTT CASSALRDTQYF
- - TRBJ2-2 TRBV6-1 TGTGCCAGTACAGGGAACACCGGGGAGCTGTTTTTT CASTGNTGELFF
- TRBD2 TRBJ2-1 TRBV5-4 TGTGCCAGCAGCTTGGCCGAGGGAGCGGGAGGTAAGCAGTTCTTC CASSLAEGAGGKQFF
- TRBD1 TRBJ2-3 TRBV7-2 TGTGCCAGCAGCTTAGCGTTGAGCCAGGGGGCAAACCCAGATACGCAGTATTTT CASSLALSQGANPDTQYF
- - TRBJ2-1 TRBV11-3 TGTGCCAGCAGCTTAGCGGGGGTATACAATGAGCAGTTCTTC CASSLAGVYNEQFF